Sequencing of this TCR beta chain was carried out in a study of OX40 agonist ivuxolimab in advanced cancers. Looking at the study overall: Partial responses were achieved by three patients, one with hepatocellular carcinoma and two with cutaneous melanoma. Study results and caveats: Dosing at 0.1 to 3.0 mg/kg was accompanied by clonal expansion of CD4+ and CD8+ blood T cells by week 6. Certain nonresponders additionally had low normalized T-cell clonal expansion.

The CDR3 length is 14 residues. Only one count was recorded for this clone. No antigen is known for it. Sequencing used immunoSEQ multiplex PCR; TCRdb keeps in-frame clones, though not all of them. The sample gives around 19,000 clones, roughly 73% of which show up once; about 26% is in the top ten. The chain carries TRBV12-2 and TRBJ2-3; the table's TRBD2 call for D was not verified on the DNA. TRBV12-2 is given as a pseudogene. Here the sequenced sample was CD4+ or CD8+ T cells sorted from blood, taken in a trial of the OX40 agonist ivuxolimab. The source of this sequence is an adult with an advanced solid tumor such as melanoma, head and neck, liver or kidney cancer. The chain's CDR3 is CASYWTIRGRTQYF. In DNA form, the CDR3 reads TGTGCAAGCTACTGGACTATCCGAGGAAGGACGCAGTATTTT.